This entry is about one T cell receptor (beta chain). Measured with immunoSEQ multiplex PCR; TCRdb has only the in-frame clones, and not every one. This sample yields 55,000 to 70,000 clones, of which 80% to 90% are seen a single time; under 2.5% belongs to the top ten. This sample was included in a study of Tregs in tolerant kidney transplant recipients. Study-wide background: Mixed chimerism was transient after nonmyeloablative marrow transplants from related graft donors.

Germline V gene lookup returns CDR1 ENHRY and CDR2 SYGVKD. CDR3 length: 13 amino acids. V lost 0 bases to trimming and J lost 7 bases, with 7 bases between them. The receptor was derived from a human donor who received a combined kidney and bone marrow transplant. The material was Tregs from blood, obtained before the transplant. The chain links TRBV10-3 to TRBJ2-1; unclear D gene. CDR3: CAISESDQNEQFF. The CDR3, as DNA: TGTGCCATCAGTGAGTCTGACCAGAATGAGCAGTTCTTC.